These 31 T cell receptor beta chains were all obtained from the same sample, sequenced in a study of shared T cell receptors in the human thymus (dated by TCRdb to about 2021). The method was the immunoSEQ multiplex PCR assay. This is the immuneACCESS table as TCRdb keeps it, with only in-frame sequences that have V and J called. A part of the clones is gone; compared with another copy, unresolved V genes explain less than half, and the rest is unexplained. The sample has 720,000 or so clones on record, roughly 88% of them singletons. The leading ten clones occupy 0.0095% to 0.013% of the sample. The same sample was also used in a study of human thymus T cells.

The sample was thymocytes. The receptors here all came from a girl under two years old with a congenital heart defect. Donor details come from another sample of the same person, matched by shared clones.

The gene calls are TRBV6-6 and TRBJ2-7, with D possibly being TRBD2 (5 bases). Trimming cost V 5 bases and J 3 bases, with 17 bases left between them. The CDR3 is made up of 15 amino acids. Germline CDR1 MNHNY, CDR2 SVGAGI (reference sequence). The CDR3 DNA follows: TGTGCCAGCAGTAGAACCCGCGGGCCTCACTACGAGCAGTACTTC. Its translation: CASSRTRGPHYEQYF.

This clone was recorded a few times. The chain has TRBV7-2 and TRBJ2-7; tentative D call: TRBD1 (5 bases). The CDR3 sequence is 14 residues long. Trimming took 0 bases from V and 4 from J, leaving 10 bases between them. Germline V gives CDR1 SGHTA, CDR2 FQGNSA. In nucleotides, the CDR3 is TGTGCCAGCAGCTTAGCAGGGGTGGTGTACGAGCAGTACTTC. Protein product: CASSLAGVVYEQYF.

The V and J genes are TRBV2 and TRBJ1-2, with TRBD1 as a possible D gene (6 bases). The germline V gene has CDR1 SNHLY and CDR2 FYNNEI. V shed 2 bases and J shed 8 bases, with 15 bases lying between them. The CDR3 consists of 14 residues. The CDR3 DNA follows: TGTGCCAGCAGTGAATCCCCCTCACAGGGAGGCTACACCTTC. This sequence encodes CASSESPSQGGYTF. Drawing the rest from reference TRBV2 and TRBJ1-2, the complete variable domain is EPEVTQTPSHQVTQMGQEVILRCVPISNHLYFYWYRQILGQKVEFLVSFYNNEISEKSEIFDDQFSVERPDGSNFTLKIRSTKLEDSAMYFCASSESPSQGGYTFGSGTRLTVV.

The rearrangement links TRBV27 to TRBJ2-3; the match to TRBD2 covers 9 bases. In germline, CDR1 is MNHEY, CDR2 SMNVEV (reference sequence). CDR3 length: 16 residues. V shed 2 bases, J shed 3 bases, and the junction held 6 bases outside the gene matches. The CDR3 loop reads CASSLRLAETTDTQYF. CDR3 nucleotide sequence: TGTGCCAGCAGTTTAAGACTAGCGGAGACAACAGATACGCAGTATTTT.

This clone was seen once. This chain uses TRBV5-1 with TRBJ1-1; 10 positions agree with TRBD1. J lost 2 bases, V lost 5 bases, and 15 bases had no gene match. The CDR3 has 18 residues. Germline lookup yields CDR1 SGHRS and CDR2 YFSETQ. The CDR3 loop reads CASRTGGHQRHSNTEAFF. The CDR3 coding sequence is TGCGCCAGCAGGACAGGGGGCCATCAAAGGCATAGTAACACTGAAGCTTTCTTT. The whole variable domain, filled in from reference TRBV5-1 and TRBJ1-1, reads KAGVTQTPRYLIKTRGQQVTLSCSPISGHRSVSWYQQTPGQGLQFLFEYFSETQRNKGNFPGRFSGRQFSNSRSEMNVSTLELGDSALYLCASRTGGHQRHSNTEAFFGQGTRLTVV.

The V and J genes are TRBV7-9 and TRBJ2-4, with D uncertain. Trimming took off 5 bases at V and 2 bases at J, with 19 bases between the two ends. CDR3 length: 17 amino acids. Germline values: CDR1 SEHNR, CDR2 FQNEAQ (reference sequence). The CDR3 bases are TGTGCCAGCAGCACAGTCGCCCCCGCCGGATCCAAAAACATTCAGTACTTC. It specifies CASSTVAPAGSKNIQYF.

V and J are TRBV7-9 and TRBJ2-5; 10 nucleotides agree with TRBD2. Per germline, CDR1 SEHNR and CDR2 FQNEAQ (reference sequence). The CDR3 is 15 amino acids. V lost 1 base and J lost 1; bases outside the gene matches: 0. CDR3 sequence: CASSLERGGQETQYF. In DNA form, the CDR3 reads TGTGCCAGCAGCTTAGAGCGGGGGGGCCAAGAGACCCAGTACTTC.

This clone was observed a few times. V gene TRBV5-6 combines with J gene TRBJ1-5; weak D call: TRBD1 (5 bases). The CDR3 contains 18 residues. V was pared by 0 bases and J by 7 bases, with 23 bases between. Germline values: CDR1 SGHDT, CDR2 YYEEEE. CDR3 coding DNA: TGTGCCAGCAGCTTGGATTGGCAGGGTACATCGCAAAGGCAGCCCCAGCATTTT. This encodes CASSLDWQGTSQRQPQHF.

V gene TRBV6-1 combines with J gene TRBJ2-3, with D possibly being TRBD2 (5 bases). The CDR3 totals 17 residues. V was clipped by 4 bases and J by 3 bases, with 20 bases between them. Germline CDR1 is MNHNS and CDR2 is SASEGT. CDR3 residues: CASSGPTLIQRTDTQYF. The CDR3 DNA reads TGTGCCAGCAGTGGACCCACACTTATTCAGCGGACAGATACGCAGTATTTT.

The rearrangement links TRBV7-8 to TRBJ1-2; D is perhaps TRBD1 (5 bases). The CDR3 has 13 amino acids. Germline V CDR1 and CDR2: SGHVS, FQNEAQ. Trimming took off 4 bases at V and 8 bases at J, with 14 bases between the two ends. The CDR3 DNA is TGTGCCAGCAGCTACTCCCAGGGCCGGGGCTACACCTTC. Translating it yields CASSYSQGRGYTF.

The V call is TRBV4-3, the J call TRBJ1-1; unclear D gene. V lost 4 bases and J lost 11, with 17 bases in between. Germline V gene lookup returns CDR1 LGHNA and CDR2 YSLEER. The CDR3 is 13 residues long. CDR3 DNA: TGCGCCAGCAGCCTCTACCTGGAGATGAGGGCTTTCTTT. Protein product: CASSLYLEMRAFF.

The chain links TRBV6-1 to TRBJ2-7; a weak D match, TRBD2 (6 bases). With 3 bases removed from V and 7 bases from J, the gap between germline ends came to 13 bases. The germline gives CDR1 MNHNS, CDR2 SASEGT. The CDR3 contains 13 residues. CDR3 nucleotides: TGTGCCAGCAGTGACAGCCCGGGGAGGGAGCAGTACTTC. The encoded protein is CASSDSPGREQYF.

The gene calls are TRBV2 and TRBJ1-5; D remains unclear. The germline V gene has CDR1 SNHLY and CDR2 FYNNEI. V was shortened by 4 bases and J by 3 bases, with 19 bases between the two germline ends. The CDR3 consists of 17 residues. CDR3 in amino acids: CASSGGGATSYNQPQHF. CDR3 nucleotides: TGTGCCAGCAGTGGAGGCGGAGCCACTAGCTACAATCAGCCCCAGCATTTT.

V gene TRBV28 combines with J gene TRBJ1-2; 7 bases align to TRBD1. Germline CDR1 and CDR2: MDHEN and SYDVKM. Trimming at V came to 4 bases and at J to 4 bases, leaving 12 bases not matched to a gene. This CDR3 region has 16 residues. For the CDR3, the DNA is TGTGCCAGCAGTTGCTCCTGGGACAGTACCCGCTATGGCTACACCTTC. The encoded protein is CASSCSWDSTRYGYTF.

V usage is TRBV6-5 and J usage is TRBJ2-7, with 9 bases aligning to TRBD1. Germline V gives CDR1 MNHEY, CDR2 SVGAGI. V was pared by 5 bases and J by 4 bases, with 6 bases of the junction left unmatched. There are 14 residues in the CDR3. The CDR3 region has the DNA TGTGCCAGCAGTGAAGGGACAGGGCATTACGAGCAGTACTTC. As protein: CASSEGTGHYEQYF.

V is TRBV19 and J is TRBJ1-4; 7 bases line up with TRBD1. Germline values: CDR1 LNHDA, CDR2 SQIVND (reference sequence). The CDR3 runs to 15 residues. V lost 5 bases and J lost 3; bases outside the gene matches: 6. CDR3 nucleotides: TGTGCCAGTAGTCAATGGACAGGATCTAATGAAAAACTGTTTTTT. Translated: CASSQWTGSNEKLFF.

CDR3 in amino acids: CATSRQGQETQYF. The CDR3 bases are TGTGCCACCAGCAGACAGGGCCAAGAGACCCAGTACTTC. The V and J genes are TRBV15 and TRBJ2-5; possible D gene TRBD1, 5 bases. V gave up 2 bases and J gave up 1 base, with 5 bases separating them. The CDR3 is made up of 13 amino acids. Germline CDR1 LNHNV, CDR2 YYDKDF (reference sequence).

The rearrangement links TRBV27 to TRBJ2-3, with D tentatively TRBD2 (6 bases). The germline CDR1 and CDR2 sequences are MNHEY and SMNVEV (reference sequence). The CDR3 totals 17 residues. Trimming cost V 7 bases and J 2 bases, with 22 bases left between them. CDR3 bases: TGTGCCAGCAACCACAAAGGGGCGGGGTCACACACAGATACGCAGTATTTT. It is translated as CASNHKGAGSHTDTQYF.

This clone was recorded once. The CDR3 loop is CASSSSGGMDEQFF. CDR3 nucleotide sequence: TGTGCCAGCAGTTCATCGGGGGGGATGGATGAGCAGTTCTTC. The chain is built from TRBV9 and TRBJ2-1; 8 bases fit TRBD2. This CDR3 is 14 amino acids long. The junction had 9 bases not matched to a gene; V was cut back by 5 bases and J by 8 bases. CDR1 is SGDLS, CDR2 YYNGEE, per germline. The full variable domain, with the rest looked up from reference TRBV9 and TRBJ2-1, is DSGVTQTPKHLITATGQRVTLRCSPRSGDLSVYWYQQSLDQGLQFLIQYYNGEERAKGNILERFSAQQFPDLHSELNLSSLELGDSALYFCASSSSGGMDEQFFGPGTRLTVL.

This chain connects TRBV11-2 to TRBJ1-4; no firm D call. The CDR3 totals 18 residues. Germline CDR1 SGHAT, CDR2 FQNNGV. Trimming pared 5 bases from V and 8 bases from J, leaving 27 bases between. CDR3: CASSKSRRRRWEEEKLFF. CDR3 DNA sequence: TGTGCCAGCAGCAAATCCCGACGGAGGCGCTGGGAGGAGGAAAAACTGTTTTTT.

The rearrangement links TRBV7-2 to TRBJ1-5, with D perhaps TRBD1 (5 bases). With 1 base removed from V and 1 base from J, the gap between germline ends came to 8 bases. There are 15 residues in the CDR3. Per the germline V gene, CDR1 is SGHTA and CDR2 is FQGNSA. The chain's CDR3 is CASSLGGGSNQPQHF. In DNA, the CDR3 is TGTGCCAGCAGCTTAGGGGGGGGAAGCAATCAGCCCCAGCATTTT.

The chain uses TRBV18 and TRBJ2-3, with 9 bases matching TRBD2. Germline values: CDR1 KGHSH, CDR2 LQKENI. V was pared by 0 bases and J by 0 bases, with 13 bases of the junction left unmatched. The CDR3 is made up of 20 amino acids. The CDR3 DNA reads TGTGCCAGCTCACCACCCTTGCGGGGGGGCCCCAAATTCAGCACAGATACGCAGTATTTT. It is translated as CASSPPLRGGPKFSTDTQYF.

This chain links TRBV7-9 with TRBJ1-2; D ambiguous. Germline V gene lookup returns CDR1 SEHNR and CDR2 FQNEAQ (reference sequence). V was shortened by 1 base and J by 4 bases, with 10 bases between the two germline ends. The length of the CDR3 is 14 residues. The chain's CDR3 is CASSLVRQGYGYTF. The CDR3, as DNA: TGTGCCAGCAGCTTAGTGCGGCAAGGCTATGGCTACACCTTC.

DNA of the CDR3: TGTGCCAGCAGCTTGAGCGGACCAGGAACCGAAAAACTGTTTTTT. Amino acid sequence: CASSLSGPGTEKLFF. The chain uses TRBV5-6 and TRBJ1-4; no clear D. The germline V gene encodes CDR1 SGHDT and CDR2 YYEEEE. Between the trimmed V and J ends, which lost 1 base and 8 bases, there was a span of 15 bases. The CDR3 spans 15 residues.

The chain is built from TRBV29-1 and TRBJ2-3; D gene ambiguous. Per the germline V gene, CDR1 is SQVTM and CDR2 is ANQGSEA. The CDR3 runs to 15 residues. Trimming shortened V by 6 bases and J by 4 bases, and 20 bases separated the two germline ends. The CDR3 region has the DNA TGCAGCGTGGGTTCAGGCCTTAATCCGGCAGATACGCAGTATTTT. Translated, it gives CSVGSGLNPADTQYF.

This sequence joins TRBV4-1 and TRBJ1-1, with TRBD1 matching over 8 bases. Trimming took 4 bases from V and 3 from J; bases not matched to a gene: 16. Germline V gene lookup returns CDR1 MGHRA and CDR2 YSYEKL. This CDR3 comprises 18 residues. The CDR3 reads CASSRSGQGAGNDTEAFF. As DNA, the CDR3 is TGCGCCAGCAGCCGAAGTGGGCAGGGGGCGGGGAACGACACTGAAGCTTTCTTT.

This sequence joins TRBV29-1 and TRBJ1-2, with 9 bases aligning to TRBD1. Trimming took 0 bases from V and 5 from J; bases not matched to a gene: 22. The CDR3 length is 20 residues. Germline V CDR1 and CDR2: SQVTM, ANQGSEA. The CDR3 nucleotides are TGCAGCGTTGAAGACGTTACCCCCGGGACAGGGAGAGTGGTAGGGTATGGCTACACCTTC. The encoded protein is CSVEDVTPGTGRVVGYGYTF.

The V and J genes are TRBV5-6 and TRBJ1-2; TRBD1 matches at 9 bases. Germline trimming cut 2 bases from V and 2 bases from J; bases unmatched to any gene: 13. This CDR3 has 18 residues. CDR1 and CDR2 from the germline V gene are SGHDT and YYEEEE. CDR3 nucleotide sequence: TGTGCCAGCAGCTTCCGGGGCCTGAACAGGGGGCTCAACTATGGCTACACCTTC. As protein: CASSFRGLNRGLNYGYTF.

The rearrangement joins TRBV2 to TRBJ2-5, with 11 bases matching TRBD2. Germline V lookup: CDR1 SNHLY, CDR2 FYNNEI. After removal of 7 bases from V and 0 bases from J, the junction contained 16 bases not matched to a gene. The CDR3 totals 19 residues. The CDR3 nucleotides read TGTGCCAGCAAGCGTTTTGTTACTAGCGGGGGACAAAACCAAGAGACCCAGTACTTC. This gives the protein CASKRFVTSGGQNQETQYF.

The chain recombines TRBV9 with TRBJ1-1; no clear D. The length of the CDR3 is 12 residues. Per germline, CDR1 SGDLS and CDR2 YYNGEE. With 6 bases removed from V and 0 bases from J, the gap between germline ends came to 6 bases. In DNA, the CDR3 is TGTGCCAGCACCGAGGTGAACACTGAAGCTTTCTTT. It translates to CASTEVNTEAFF.

The chain recombines TRBV13 with TRBJ2-6; D call uncertain. V was trimmed by 6 bases and J by 3 bases, leaving 6 bases between them. This CDR3 has 13 residues. Looked up from germline, CDR1 is PRHDT and CDR2 is FYEKMQ (reference sequence). CDR3 protein: CASRFGGANVLTF. The CDR3, as DNA: TGTGCCAGCAGGTTCGGTGGGGCCAACGTCCTGACTTTC.